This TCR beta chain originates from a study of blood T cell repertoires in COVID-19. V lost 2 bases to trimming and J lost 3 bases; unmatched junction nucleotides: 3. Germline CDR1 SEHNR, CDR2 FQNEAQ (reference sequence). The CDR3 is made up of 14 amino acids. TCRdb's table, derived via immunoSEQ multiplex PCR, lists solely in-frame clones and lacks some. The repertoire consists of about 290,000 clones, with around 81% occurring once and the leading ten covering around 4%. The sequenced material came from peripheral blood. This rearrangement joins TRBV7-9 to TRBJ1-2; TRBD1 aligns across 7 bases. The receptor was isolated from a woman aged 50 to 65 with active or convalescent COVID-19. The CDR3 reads CASSLLDRYYGYTF. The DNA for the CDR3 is TGTGCCAGCAGCTTACTGGACAGGTACTATGGCTACACCTTC.